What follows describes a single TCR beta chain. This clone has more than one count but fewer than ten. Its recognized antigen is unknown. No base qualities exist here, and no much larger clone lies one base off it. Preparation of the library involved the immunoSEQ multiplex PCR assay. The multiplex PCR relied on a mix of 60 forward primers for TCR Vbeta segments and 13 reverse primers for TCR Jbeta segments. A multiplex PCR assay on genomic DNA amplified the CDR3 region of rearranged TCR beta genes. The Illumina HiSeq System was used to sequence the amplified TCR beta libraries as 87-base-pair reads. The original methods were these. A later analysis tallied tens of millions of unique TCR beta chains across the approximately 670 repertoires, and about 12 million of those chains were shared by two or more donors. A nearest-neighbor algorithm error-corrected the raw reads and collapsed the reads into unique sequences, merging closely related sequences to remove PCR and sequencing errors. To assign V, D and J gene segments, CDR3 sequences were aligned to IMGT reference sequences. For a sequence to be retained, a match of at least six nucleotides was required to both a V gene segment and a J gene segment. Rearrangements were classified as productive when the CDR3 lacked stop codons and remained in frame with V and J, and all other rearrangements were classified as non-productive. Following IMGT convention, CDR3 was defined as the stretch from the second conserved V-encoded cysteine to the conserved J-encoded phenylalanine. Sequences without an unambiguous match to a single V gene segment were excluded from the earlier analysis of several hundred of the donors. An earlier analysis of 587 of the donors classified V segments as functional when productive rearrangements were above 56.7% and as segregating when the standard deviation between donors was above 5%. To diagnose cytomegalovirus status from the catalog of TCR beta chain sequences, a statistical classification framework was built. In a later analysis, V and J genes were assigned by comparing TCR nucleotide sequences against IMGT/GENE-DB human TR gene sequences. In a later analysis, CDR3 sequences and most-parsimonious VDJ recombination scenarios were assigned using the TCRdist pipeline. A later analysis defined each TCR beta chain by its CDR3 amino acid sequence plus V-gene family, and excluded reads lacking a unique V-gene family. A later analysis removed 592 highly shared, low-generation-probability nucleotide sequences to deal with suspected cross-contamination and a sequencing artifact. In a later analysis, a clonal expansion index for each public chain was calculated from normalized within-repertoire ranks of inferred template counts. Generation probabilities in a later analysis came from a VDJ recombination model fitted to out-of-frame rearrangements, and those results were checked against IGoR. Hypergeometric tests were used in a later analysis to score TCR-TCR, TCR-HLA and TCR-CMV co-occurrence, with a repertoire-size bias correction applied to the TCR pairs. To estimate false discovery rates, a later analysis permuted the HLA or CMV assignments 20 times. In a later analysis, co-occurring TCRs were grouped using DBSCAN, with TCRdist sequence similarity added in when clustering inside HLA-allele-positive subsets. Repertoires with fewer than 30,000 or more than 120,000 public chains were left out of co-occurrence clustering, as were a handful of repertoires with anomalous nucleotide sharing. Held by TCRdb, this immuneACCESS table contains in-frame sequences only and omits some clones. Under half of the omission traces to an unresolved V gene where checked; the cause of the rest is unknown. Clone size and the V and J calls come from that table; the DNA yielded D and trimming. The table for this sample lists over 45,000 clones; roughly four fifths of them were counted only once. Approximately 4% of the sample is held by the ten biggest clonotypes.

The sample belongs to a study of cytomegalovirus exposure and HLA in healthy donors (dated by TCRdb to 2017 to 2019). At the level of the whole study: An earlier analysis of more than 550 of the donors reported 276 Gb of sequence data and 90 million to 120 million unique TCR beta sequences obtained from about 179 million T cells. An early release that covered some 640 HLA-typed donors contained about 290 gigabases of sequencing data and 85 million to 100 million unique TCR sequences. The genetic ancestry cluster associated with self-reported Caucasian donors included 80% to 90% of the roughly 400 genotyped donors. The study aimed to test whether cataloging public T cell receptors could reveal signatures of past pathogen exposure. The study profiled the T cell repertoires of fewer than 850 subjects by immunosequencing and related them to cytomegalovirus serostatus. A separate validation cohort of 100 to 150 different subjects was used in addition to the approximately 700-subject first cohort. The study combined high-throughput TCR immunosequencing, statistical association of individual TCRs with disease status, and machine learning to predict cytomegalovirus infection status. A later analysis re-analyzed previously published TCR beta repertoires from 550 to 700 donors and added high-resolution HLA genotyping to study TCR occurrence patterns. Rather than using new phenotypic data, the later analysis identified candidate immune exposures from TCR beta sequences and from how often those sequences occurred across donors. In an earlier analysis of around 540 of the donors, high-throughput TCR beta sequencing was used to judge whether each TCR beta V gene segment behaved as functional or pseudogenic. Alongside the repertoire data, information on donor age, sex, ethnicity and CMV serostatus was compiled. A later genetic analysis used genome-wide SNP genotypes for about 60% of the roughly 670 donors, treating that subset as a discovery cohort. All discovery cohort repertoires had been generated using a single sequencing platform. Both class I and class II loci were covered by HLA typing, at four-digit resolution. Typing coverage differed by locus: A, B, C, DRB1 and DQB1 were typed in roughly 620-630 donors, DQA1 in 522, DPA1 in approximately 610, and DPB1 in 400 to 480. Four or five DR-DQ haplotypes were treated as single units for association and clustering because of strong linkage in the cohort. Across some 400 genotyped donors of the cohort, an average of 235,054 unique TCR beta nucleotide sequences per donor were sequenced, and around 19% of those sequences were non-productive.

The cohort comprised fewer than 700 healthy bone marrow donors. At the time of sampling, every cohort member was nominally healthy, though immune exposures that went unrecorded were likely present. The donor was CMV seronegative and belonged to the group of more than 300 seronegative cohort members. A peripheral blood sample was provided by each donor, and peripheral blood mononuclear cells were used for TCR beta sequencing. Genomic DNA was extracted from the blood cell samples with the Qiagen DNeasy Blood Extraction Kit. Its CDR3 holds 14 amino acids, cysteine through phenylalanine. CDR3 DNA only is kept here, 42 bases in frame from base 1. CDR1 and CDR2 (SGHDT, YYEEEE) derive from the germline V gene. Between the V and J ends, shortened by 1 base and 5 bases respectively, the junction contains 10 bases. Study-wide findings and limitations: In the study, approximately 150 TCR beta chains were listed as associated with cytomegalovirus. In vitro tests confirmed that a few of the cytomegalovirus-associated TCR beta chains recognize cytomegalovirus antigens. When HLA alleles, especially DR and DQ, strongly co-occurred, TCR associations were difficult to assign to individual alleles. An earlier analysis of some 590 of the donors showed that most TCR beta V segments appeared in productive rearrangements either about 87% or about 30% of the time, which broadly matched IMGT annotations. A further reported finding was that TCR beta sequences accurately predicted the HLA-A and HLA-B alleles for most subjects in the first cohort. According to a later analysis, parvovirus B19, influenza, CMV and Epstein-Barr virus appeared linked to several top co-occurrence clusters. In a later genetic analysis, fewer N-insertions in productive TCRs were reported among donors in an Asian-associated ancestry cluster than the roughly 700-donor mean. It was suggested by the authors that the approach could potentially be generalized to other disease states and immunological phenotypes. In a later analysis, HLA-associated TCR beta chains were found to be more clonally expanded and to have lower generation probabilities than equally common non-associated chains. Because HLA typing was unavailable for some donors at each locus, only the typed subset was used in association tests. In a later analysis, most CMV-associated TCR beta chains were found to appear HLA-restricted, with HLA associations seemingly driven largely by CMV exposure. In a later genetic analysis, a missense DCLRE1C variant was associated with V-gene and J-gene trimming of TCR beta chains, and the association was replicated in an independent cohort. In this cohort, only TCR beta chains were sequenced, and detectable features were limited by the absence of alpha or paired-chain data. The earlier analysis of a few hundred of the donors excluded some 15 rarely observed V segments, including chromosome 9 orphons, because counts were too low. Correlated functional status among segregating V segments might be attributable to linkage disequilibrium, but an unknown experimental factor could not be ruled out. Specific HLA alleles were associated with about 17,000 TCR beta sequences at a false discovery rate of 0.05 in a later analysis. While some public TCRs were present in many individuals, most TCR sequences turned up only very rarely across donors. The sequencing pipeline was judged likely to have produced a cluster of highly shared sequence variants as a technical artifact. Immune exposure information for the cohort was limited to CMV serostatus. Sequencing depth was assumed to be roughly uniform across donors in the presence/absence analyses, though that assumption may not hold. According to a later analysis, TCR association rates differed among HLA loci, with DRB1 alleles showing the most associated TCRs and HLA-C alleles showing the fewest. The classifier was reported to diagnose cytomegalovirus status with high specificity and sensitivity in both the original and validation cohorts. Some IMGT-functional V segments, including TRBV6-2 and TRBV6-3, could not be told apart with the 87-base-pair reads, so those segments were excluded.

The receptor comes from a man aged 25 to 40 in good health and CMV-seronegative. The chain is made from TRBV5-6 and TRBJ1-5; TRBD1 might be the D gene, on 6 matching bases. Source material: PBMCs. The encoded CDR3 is CASSLRGSDQPQHF. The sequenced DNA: TGTGCCAGCAGCTTGAGGGGGAGCGATCAGCCCCAGCATTTT.